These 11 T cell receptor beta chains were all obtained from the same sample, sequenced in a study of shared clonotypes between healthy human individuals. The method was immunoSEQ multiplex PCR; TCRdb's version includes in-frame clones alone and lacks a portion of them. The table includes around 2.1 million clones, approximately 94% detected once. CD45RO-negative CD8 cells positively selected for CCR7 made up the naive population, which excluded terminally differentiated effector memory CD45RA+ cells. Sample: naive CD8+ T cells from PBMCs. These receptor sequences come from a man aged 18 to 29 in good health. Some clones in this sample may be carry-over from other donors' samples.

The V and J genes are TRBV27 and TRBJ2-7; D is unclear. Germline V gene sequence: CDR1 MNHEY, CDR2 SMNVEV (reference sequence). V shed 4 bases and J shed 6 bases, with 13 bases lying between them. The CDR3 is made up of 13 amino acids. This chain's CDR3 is CASSSVATGEQYF. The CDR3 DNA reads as TGTGCCAGCAGTTCAGTCGCTACGGGCGAGCAGTACTTC.

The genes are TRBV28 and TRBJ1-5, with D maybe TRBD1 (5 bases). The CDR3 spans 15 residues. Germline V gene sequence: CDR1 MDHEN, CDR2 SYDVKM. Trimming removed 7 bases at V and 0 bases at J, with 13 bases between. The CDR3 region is CASIAGLNSNQPQHF. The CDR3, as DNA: TGTGCCAGCATAGCGGGACTGAATAGCAATCAGCCCCAGCATTTT. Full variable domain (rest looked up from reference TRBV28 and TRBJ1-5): DVKVTQSSRYLVKRTGEKVFLECVQDMDHENMFWYRQDPGLGLRLIYFSYDVKMKEKGDIPEGYSVSREKKERFSLILESASTNQTSMYLCASIAGLNSNQPQHFGDGTRLSIL.

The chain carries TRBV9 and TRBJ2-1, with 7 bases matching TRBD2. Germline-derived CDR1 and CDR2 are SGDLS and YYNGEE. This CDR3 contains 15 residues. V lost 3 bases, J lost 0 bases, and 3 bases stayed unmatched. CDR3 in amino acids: CASSESGNSYNEQFF. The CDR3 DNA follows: TGTGCCAGCAGCGAAAGCGGGAACTCCTACAATGAGCAGTTCTTC.

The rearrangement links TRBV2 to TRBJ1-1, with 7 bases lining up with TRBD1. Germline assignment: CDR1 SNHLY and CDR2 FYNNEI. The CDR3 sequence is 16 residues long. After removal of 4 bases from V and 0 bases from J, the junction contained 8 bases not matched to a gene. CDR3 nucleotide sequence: TGTGCCAGCAGTGTTAACCCAGGGGGAATGAACACTGAAGCTTTCTTT. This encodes CASSVNPGGMNTEAFF.

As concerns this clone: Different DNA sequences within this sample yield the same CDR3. The DNA of the CDR3 is TGTGCCAGCAGCTTCCGGGACAGGCACTACGAGCAGTACTTC. Protein product: CASSFRDRHYEQYF. The rearrangement uses TRBV7-9 and TRBJ2-7, with 8 bases identical to TRBD1. CDR1 is SEHNR and CDR2 is FQNEAQ in the germline V gene (reference sequence). The CDR3 is 14 residues long. V was clipped by 3 bases and J by 3 bases; unmatched bases: 4.

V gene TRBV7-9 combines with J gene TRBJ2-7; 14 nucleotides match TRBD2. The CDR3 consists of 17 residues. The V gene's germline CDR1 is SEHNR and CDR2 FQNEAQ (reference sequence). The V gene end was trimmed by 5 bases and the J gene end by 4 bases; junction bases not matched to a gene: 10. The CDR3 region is CASSQGLAGARGYEQYF. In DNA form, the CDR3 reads TGTGCCAGCAGCCAGGGACTAGCGGGAGCAAGGGGGTACGAGCAGTACTTC.

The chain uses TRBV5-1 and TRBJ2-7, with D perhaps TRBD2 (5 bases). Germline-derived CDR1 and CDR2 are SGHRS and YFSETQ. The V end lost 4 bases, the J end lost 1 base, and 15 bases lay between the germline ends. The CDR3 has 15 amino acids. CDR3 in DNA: TGCGCCAGCAGCCACCCCGGGGAATTTTCCTACGAGCAGTACTTC. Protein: CASSHPGEFSYEQYF. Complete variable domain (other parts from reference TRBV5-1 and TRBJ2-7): KAGVTQTPRYLIKTRGQQVTLSCSPISGHRSVSWYQQTPGQGLQFLFEYFSETQRNKGNFPGRFSGRQFSNSRSEMNVSTLELGDSALYLCASSHPGEFSYEQYFGPGTRLTVT.

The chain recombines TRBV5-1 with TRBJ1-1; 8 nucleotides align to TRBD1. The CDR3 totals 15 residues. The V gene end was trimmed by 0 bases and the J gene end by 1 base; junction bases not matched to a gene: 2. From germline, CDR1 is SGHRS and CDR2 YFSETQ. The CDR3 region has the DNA TGCGCCAGCAGCTTGGTAGGACAGGGGAACACTGAAGCTTTCTTT. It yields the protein CASSLVGQGNTEAFF.

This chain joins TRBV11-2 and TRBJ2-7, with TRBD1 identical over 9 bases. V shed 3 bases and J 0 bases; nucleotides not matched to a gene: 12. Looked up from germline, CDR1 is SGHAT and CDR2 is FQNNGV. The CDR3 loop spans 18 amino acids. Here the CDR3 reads CASSFFFAGDRVSYEQYF. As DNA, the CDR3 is TGTGCCAGCAGCTTTTTCTTTGCCGGGGACAGGGTCTCCTACGAGCAGTACTTC.

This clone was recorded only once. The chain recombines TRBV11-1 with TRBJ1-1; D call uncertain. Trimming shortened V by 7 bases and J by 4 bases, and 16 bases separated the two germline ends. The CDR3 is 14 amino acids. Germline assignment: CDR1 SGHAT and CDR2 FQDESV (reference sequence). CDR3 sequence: CASKILEGTTEAFF. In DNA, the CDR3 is TGTGCCAGCAAGATACTAGAGGGAACCACTGAAGCTTTCTTT.

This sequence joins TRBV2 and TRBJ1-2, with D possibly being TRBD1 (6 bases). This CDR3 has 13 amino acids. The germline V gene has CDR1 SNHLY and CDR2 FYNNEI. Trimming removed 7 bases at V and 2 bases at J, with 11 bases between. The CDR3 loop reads CASTRTVNYGYTF. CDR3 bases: TGTGCCAGCACCAGGACAGTGAACTATGGCTACACCTTC. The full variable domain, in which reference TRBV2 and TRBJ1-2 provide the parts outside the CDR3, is EPEVTQTPSHQVTQMGQEVILRCVPISNHLYFYWYRQILGQKVEFLVSFYNNEISEKSEIFDDQFSVERPDGSNFTLKIRSTKLEDSAMYFCASTRTVNYGYTFGSGTRLTVV.